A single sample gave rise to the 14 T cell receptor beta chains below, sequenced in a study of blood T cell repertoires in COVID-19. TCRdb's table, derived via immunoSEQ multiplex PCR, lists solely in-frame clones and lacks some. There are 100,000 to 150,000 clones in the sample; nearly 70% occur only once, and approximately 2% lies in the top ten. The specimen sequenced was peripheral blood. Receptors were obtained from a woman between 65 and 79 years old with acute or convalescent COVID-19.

The CDR3: CASSTTSYNEQFF. The CDR3 DNA sequence: TGTGCCAGCAGCACGACTAGCTACAATGAGCAGTTCTTC. The chain is built from TRBV6-6 and TRBJ2-1, with D possibly TRBD2 on 6 matching bases. Per germline, CDR1 MNHNY and CDR2 SVGAGI (reference sequence). The CDR3 has 13 residues. The ends were cut back, 6 bases at V and 3 bases at J, with 9 bases in the middle.

In DNA form, the CDR3 reads TGTGCCAGCAGCTTTGCAGTGAACACCGGGGAGCTGTTTTTT. Encoded protein: CASSFAVNTGELFF. This chain connects TRBV5-5 to TRBJ2-2; D is unclear. The CDR3 extends over 14 amino acids. The ends were cut back, 2 bases at V and 1 base at J, with 6 bases in the middle. In germline, CDR1 is SGHKS, CDR2 YYEKEE (reference sequence).

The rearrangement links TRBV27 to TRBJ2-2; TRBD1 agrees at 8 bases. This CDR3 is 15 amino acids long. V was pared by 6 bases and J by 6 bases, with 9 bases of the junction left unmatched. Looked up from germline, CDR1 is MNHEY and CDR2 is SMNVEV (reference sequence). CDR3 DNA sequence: TGTGCCAGCAGGGGCGGGGCAGGGGGCGCCGGGGAGCTGTTTTTT. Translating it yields CASRGGAGGAGELFF.

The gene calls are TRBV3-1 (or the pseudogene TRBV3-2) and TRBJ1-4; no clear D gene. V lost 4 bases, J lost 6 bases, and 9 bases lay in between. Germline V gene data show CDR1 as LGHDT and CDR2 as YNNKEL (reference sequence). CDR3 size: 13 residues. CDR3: CASSPLADEKLFF. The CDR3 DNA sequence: TGTGCCAGCAGCCCCCTGGCCGATGAAAAACTGTTTTTT.

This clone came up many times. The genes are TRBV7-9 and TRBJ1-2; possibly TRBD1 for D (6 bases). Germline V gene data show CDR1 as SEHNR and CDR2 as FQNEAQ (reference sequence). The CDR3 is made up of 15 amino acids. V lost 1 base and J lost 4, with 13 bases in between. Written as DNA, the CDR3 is TGTGCCAGCAGCTTAGGGGACACAACAGGCTATGGCTACACCTTC. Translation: CASSLGDTTGYGYTF.

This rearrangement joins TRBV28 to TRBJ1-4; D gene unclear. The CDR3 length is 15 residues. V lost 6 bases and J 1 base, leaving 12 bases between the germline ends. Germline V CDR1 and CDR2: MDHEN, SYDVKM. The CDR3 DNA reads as TGTGCCAGCAGCCGCAAAGGCGGAACTAATGAAAAACTGTTTTTT. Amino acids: CASSRKGGTNEKLFF.

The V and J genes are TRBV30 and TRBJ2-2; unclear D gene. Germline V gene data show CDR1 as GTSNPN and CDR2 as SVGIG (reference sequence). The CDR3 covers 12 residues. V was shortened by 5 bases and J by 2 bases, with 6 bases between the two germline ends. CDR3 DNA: TGTGCCTGGGGTACAAACACCGGGGAGCTGTTTTTT. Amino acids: CAWGTNTGELFF. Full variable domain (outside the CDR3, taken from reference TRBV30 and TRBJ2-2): SQTIHQWPATLVQPVGSPLSLECTVEGTSNPNLYWYRQAAGRGLQLLFYSVGIGQISSEVPQNLSASRPQDRQFILSSKKLLLSDSGFYLCAWGTNTGELFFGEGSRLTVL.

The CDR3 region is CASSLGARPAMNTEAFF. The DNA for the CDR3 is TGTGCCAGCAGCTTGGGGGCCAGGCCAGCCATGAACACTGAAGCTTTCTTT. This chain links TRBV5-5 with TRBJ1-1; D gene unclear. The CDR3 contains 17 residues. V was shortened by 0 bases and J by 0 bases, with 15 bases between the two germline ends. The germline CDR1 and CDR2 sequences are SGHKS and YYEKEE (reference sequence).

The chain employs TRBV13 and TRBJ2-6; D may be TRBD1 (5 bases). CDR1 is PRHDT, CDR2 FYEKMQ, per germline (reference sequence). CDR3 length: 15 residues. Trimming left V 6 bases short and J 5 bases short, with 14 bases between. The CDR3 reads CASSPGAGRANVLTF. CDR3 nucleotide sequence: TGTGCCAGCAGTCCTGGGGCAGGGAGGGCCAACGTCCTGACTTTC.

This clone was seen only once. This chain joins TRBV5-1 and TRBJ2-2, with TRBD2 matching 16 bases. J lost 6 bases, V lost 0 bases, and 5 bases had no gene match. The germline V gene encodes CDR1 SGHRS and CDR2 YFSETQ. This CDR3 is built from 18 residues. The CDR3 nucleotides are TGCGCCAGCAGCTTGGTGGGACTAGCGGGAGGGCCGTCCGGGGAGCTGTTTTTT. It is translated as CASSLVGLAGGPSGELFF.

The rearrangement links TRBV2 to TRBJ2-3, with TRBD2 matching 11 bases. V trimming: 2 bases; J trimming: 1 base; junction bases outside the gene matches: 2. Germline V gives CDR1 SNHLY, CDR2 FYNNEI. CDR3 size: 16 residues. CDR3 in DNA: TGTGCCAGCAGTGAAACACTAGCGGGGGGCACAGATACGCAGTATTTT. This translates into CASSETLAGGTDTQYF.

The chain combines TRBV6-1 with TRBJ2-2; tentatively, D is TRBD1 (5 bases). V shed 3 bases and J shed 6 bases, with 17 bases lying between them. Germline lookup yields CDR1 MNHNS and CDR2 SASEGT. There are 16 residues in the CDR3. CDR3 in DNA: TGTGCCAGCAGTGATTGGGGCTCAAAGGTCGCCGGGGAGCTGTTTTTT. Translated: CASSDWGSKVAGELFF.

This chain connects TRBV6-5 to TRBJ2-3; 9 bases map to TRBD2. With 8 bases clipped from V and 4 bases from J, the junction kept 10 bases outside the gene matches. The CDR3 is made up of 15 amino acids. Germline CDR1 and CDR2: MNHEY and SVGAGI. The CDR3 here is CASAQAGGPPDTQYF. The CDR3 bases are TGTGCCAGCGCCCAAGCGGGGGGCCCGCCAGATACGCAGTATTTT.

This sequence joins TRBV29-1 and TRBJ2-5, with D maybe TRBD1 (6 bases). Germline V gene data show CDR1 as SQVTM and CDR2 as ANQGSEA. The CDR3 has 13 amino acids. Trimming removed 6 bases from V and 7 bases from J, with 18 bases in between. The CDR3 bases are TGCAGCGTGGAGACAGGTCCACCACGGACCCAGTACTTC. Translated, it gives CSVETGPPRTQYF.